This T cell receptor (beta chain) was captured by sequencing in a study of T cell responses to AZD1222 COVID-19 vaccine. TCRdb keeps only in-frame clones here, not all; method: immunoSEQ multiplex PCR. The sample contains 90,000 to 110,000 clones, around nine tenths of which appear only once. The material sequenced was peripheral blood, taken on day 0 of AZD1222 vaccination. This receptor was identified in an adult in good health.

Here the CDR3 reads CASRLAGSYNEQFF. In DNA, the CDR3 is TGTGCCAGTAGACTAGCGGGGTCCTACAATGAGCAGTTCTTC. The chain combines TRBV19 with TRBJ2-1; 10 bases are shared with TRBD2. The germline gives CDR1 LNHDA, CDR2 SQIVND (reference sequence). J was trimmed by 1 base and V by 6 bases; bases with no gene match: 0. The CDR3 totals 14 residues.